The clone carrying this T cell receptor beta chain occurred many times. Antigen unknown. Both previously described methods and listed TCR primers were employed to make bulk TCR libraries. TCRdb ran MiXCR on the PCR reads and lists one entry per CDR3 protein. Among 35,000 or so distinct CDR3 sequences listed, about a fifth were seen once. The source of the sample is a study of molecular identifiers for immune sequencing clone quantification. Study-wide points: Sizes of highly expanded clones could be underestimated through identical TCRs sharing a barcode. Whereas naive cells kept under 1% of molecules in clones above 20 RNA copies, such clones held over 99% in effectors.

From roughly 21,000 to 960,000 sorted cells, naive CD8 libraries were generated with 10%, 30% or 50% RNA. Germline assignment: CDR1 MDHEN and CDR2 SYDVKM. The CDR3 spans 14 residues. Trimming stripped 3 bases from V and 0 bases from J, with 7 bases between. The TCR originated in a human donor in good health. Some libraries in this study had Jurkat cell RNA spiked in. The chain has TRBV28 and TRBJ2-3; D uncertain. Sequenced: naive CD8+ T cells from blood, with Jurkat cell RNA spiked in. Subset indicated: FACS-sorted CD8+CD4-CCR7+CD45RA+ naive T cells. CDR3 protein: CASSFRQSTDTQYF. For the CDR3, the DNA is TGTGCCAGCAGTTTCAGGCAGAGCACAGATACGCAGTATTTT.